This TCR beta chain was recovered during a study of cytomegalovirus exposure and HLA in healthy donors. The PCR employed 60 Vbeta primers together with 13 Jbeta primers. Data came from immunoSEQ multiplex PCR; TCRdb stores just in-frame clones and leaves some out. The sample includes some 60,000 clones, about 81% seen only once; the top ten take 5.4%. Germline trimming cut 5 bases from V and 3 bases from J; bases unmatched to any gene: 7. CDR3 length: 16 residues. Germline CDR1 and CDR2: MNHEY and SMNVEV (reference sequence). What was sequenced was PBMCs. The chain joins TRBV27 to TRBJ2-3, with 11 bases matching TRBD1. This clonotype was sampled from a woman aged 30 to 39 in good health and CMV-seronegative. The CDR3 region has the DNA TGTGCCAGCAGTCCCTGGACAGGGGGCAATACAGATACGCAGTATTTT. Translating gives CASSPWTGGNTDTQYF.